This TCR beta chain was sequenced in a study of shared clonotypes between healthy human individuals. CDR1 and CDR2 (germline): SGHRS, YFSETQ. The CDR3 totals 13 residues. The germline V and J ends were trimmed by 0 bases and 5 bases, with 9 bases remaining between them. Adult Caucasians living in Nashville, Tennessee made up all of the donors. The split of CD4+ cells yielded CD45RA+ naive and CD45RA-negative memory subsets. Genomic DNA per cell subset filled all wells of several immunoSEQ plates. Assay used: immunoSEQ multiplex PCR; TCRdb lists only in-frame clones, some missing. The top ten clones hold around 0.13% of a sample with approximately 2.4 million clones, about 94% of them seen once.

This rearrangement joins TRBV5-1 to TRBJ2-7, with D unresolved. Input material: naive CD4+ T cells sorted from blood. Subset: CD45RA+ positively selected. This clonotype was sampled from a man aged 18 to 35 in good health. The CDR3 region is CASSLVPDHEQYF. CDR3 DNA: TGCGCCAGCAGCTTGGTTCCAGACCACGAGCAGTACTTC.